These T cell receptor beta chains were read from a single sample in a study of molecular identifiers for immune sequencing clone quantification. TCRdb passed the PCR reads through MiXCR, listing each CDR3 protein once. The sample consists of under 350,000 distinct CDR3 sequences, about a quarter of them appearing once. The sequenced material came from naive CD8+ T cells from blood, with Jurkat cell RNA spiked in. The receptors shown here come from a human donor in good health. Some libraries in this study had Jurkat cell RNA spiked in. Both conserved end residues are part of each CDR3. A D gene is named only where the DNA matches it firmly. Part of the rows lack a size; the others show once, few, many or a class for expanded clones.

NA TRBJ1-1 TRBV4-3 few TGCGCCAGCAGCCAAGGAAGGGTCAAGGGAAGTACTGAAGCTTTCTTT CASSQGRVKGSTEAFF
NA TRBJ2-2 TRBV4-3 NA TGCGCCAGCAGCCCAAGCTGGGTTGGGGCGTACACCGGGGAGCTGTTTTTT CASSPSWVGAYTGELFF
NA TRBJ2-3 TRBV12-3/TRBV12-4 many TGTGCCAGCAGTTCGCTCATCCAGTGGGGAACAGATACGCAGTATTTT CASSSLIQWGTDTQYF
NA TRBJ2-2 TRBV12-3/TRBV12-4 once TGTGCCAGCAGGGATAGGACTAACACCGTAGAGCTGTTTTTT CASRDRTNTVELFF
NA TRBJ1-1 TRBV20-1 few TGCAGTGCTAGACATTTCATTATGAACACTGAAGCTTTCTTT CSARHFIMNTEAFF
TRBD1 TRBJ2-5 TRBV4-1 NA TGCGCCAGCAGCCAAGATGAGACAGGGAGACTCCTTCAAGAGACCCAGTACTTC CASSQDETGRLLQETQYF
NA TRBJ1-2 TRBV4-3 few TGCGCCAGCAGCCAAGAGGACAGATCCTATGGCTACACCTTC CASSQEDRSYGYTF
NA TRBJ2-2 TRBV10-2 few TGCGCCAGCAGTGTAGGGTCGTACACCGGGGAGCTGTTTTTT CASSVGSYTGELFF
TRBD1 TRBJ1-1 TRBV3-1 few TGTGCCGGGCCCTTGGCGGGGACAGCCATGAACACTGAAGCTTTCTTT CAGPLAGTAMNTEAFF
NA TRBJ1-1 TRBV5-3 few TGTGCCAGCAGCGTCATGGACACTGAAGCTTTCTTT CASSVMDTEAFF
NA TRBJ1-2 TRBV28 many TGTGCCAGCAGTTTTCGAGGAGGGAACTATGGCTACACCTTC CASSFRGGNYGYTF
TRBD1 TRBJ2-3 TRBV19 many TGTGCCAGTAGTGTCGGACAGGGTCTGGATACGCAGTATTTT CASSVGQGLDTQYF
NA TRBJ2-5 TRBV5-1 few TGCGCCAGCAGCCTCACAGGGCGTGCAGAGACCCAGTACTTC CASSLTGRAETQYF
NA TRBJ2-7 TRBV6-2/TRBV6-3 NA TGTGCCAGCCTCGAACGCGGGACACACGACGCCTACGAGCAGTACTTC CASLERGTHDAYEQYF
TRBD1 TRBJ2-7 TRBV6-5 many TGTGCCAGCAGTCTACTGACAGGGGGATCGTACGAGCAGTACTTC CASSLLTGGSYEQYF
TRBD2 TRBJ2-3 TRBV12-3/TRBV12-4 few TGTGCCAGCAGTTTATTTCCTAGCGGGGGTTCTACTCCCCAGGATACGCAGTATTTT CASSLFPSGGSTPQDTQYF
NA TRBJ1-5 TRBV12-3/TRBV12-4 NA TGTGCCAGCAGTTTCCATCAATATCGCAGAGAAAATCAGCCCCAGCATTTT CASSFHQYRRENQPQHF
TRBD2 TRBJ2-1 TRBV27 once TGTGCCAGCGCTATAGCGGGGACACACTACAATGAGCAGTTCTTC CASAIAGTHYNEQFF
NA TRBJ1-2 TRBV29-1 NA TGCAGCGTTGAAGACGGGGGGAGGTGGGGGTTCGGCTACACCTTC CSVEDGGRWGFGYTF
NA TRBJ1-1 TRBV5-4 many TGTGCCAGCAGCGCACCCGACCTGAACACTGAAGCTTTCTTT CASSAPDLNTEAFF
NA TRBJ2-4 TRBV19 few TGTGCCAGTAGTATTGAGGGTAGCTATGGAAACATTCAGTACTTC CASSIEGSYGNIQYF
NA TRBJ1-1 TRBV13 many TGTGCCAGCAGCGGGGGCCCGAACACTGAAGCTTTCTTT CASSGGPNTEAFF
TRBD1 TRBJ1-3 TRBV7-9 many TGTGCCAGCAGCAAAACAGGGGATCGTGGAAACACCATATATTTT CASSKTGDRGNTIYF
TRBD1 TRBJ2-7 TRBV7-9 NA TGTGCCAGCAGCCTAAGTCCCGGGACAGGGAACGAGCAGTACTTC CASSLSPGTGNEQYF
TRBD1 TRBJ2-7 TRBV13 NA TGTGCCAGCAGCCCAACAGGGGGCGTTGCTGAGGAGCAGTACTTC CASSPTGGVAEEQYF
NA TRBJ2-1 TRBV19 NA TGTGCCAGTAGTATTGGCGGGTCGACCTACAATGAGCAGTTCTTC CASSIGGSTYNEQFF
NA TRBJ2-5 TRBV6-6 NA TGTGCCAGCAGCCTGGGGATTGGGACAGAGACCCAGTACTTC CASSLGIGTETQYF
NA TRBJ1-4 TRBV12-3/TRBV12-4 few TGTGCCAGCAGAGGGACACCAACTAATGAAAAACTGTTTTTT CASRGTPTNEKLFF
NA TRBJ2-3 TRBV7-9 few TGTGCCAGCAGCGTGACGTTAGCGGATACGCAGTATTTT CASSVTLADTQYF
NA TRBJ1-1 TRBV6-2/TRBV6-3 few TGTGCCAGCAGTGACGGACAGTACGACGAAGCTTTCTTT CASSDGQYDEAFF